This entry lists 5 T cell receptor beta chains sequenced from one sample in a study of spatial heterogeneity in lung cancer. The time point was: blood at routine non-recurrence follow-up after resection. The authors sequenced whole RNA from tumor, nontumor lung or frozen PBMC without sorting. Each CDR3 protein gets one entry after TCRdb re-called the 5' RACE reads with MiXCR. The table has about 47,000 distinct CDR3 sequences, around 6.7% seen once. Sequences were derived from PBMCs, sampled at follow-up. These receptors came from a female donor with early-stage non-small cell lung cancer.

The rearrangement uses TRBV27 and TRBJ2-7; maybe TRBD1 (5 bases). V dropped 5 bases and J dropped 1 base, with 12 bases sitting between them. The CDR3 loop spans 14 amino acids. Germline CDR1 and CDR2: MNHEY and SMNVEV (reference sequence). The CDR3 protein is CASSISRQSYEQYF. For the CDR3, the DNA is TGTGCCAGCAGTATCTCCAGACAGTCCTACGAGCAGTACTTC.

This clonotype was observed a handful of times. The V and J genes are TRBV10-2 and TRBJ2-7, with a weak D call TRBD2 (7 bases). This CDR3 has 13 residues. V gave up 0 bases and J gave up 7 bases, with 10 bases separating them. Germline lookup yields CDR1 WSHSY and CDR2 SAAADI. This chain's CDR3 is CASSESGGGEQYF. The CDR3 DNA reads TGCGCCAGCAGTGAGTCGGGAGGGGGAGAGCAGTACTTC.

This clonotype was recorded at least ten times. The V gene is TRBV21-1, the J gene TRBJ2-5; the D call TRBD1 from the table was never checked on the DNA. TRBV21-1 is annotated as a pseudogene. This CDR3 comprises 17 residues. This CDR3 is CASSTPRGGLKWETQYF. The CDR3 DNA sequence: TGTGCCAGCAGCACCCCCCGAGGGGGACTTAAGTGGGAGACCCAGTACTTC.

This clonotype was observed many times. The rearrangement joins TRBV25-1 to TRBJ2-3; no clear D. The CDR3 sequence is 17 residues long. Germline V gene data show CDR1 as MGHDK and CDR2 as SYGVNS. Trimming stripped 1 base from V and 2 bases from J, with 16 bases between. In nucleotides, the CDR3 is TGTGCCAGCAGTGAATGGGTCGTTGATGTCCACACAGATACGCAGTATTTT. Translating gives CASSEWVVDVHTDTQYF.

This clonotype was detected ten times or more. The V gene is TRBV7-2, the J gene TRBJ1-1; D gene uncertain. Deletions cut 2 bases from V and 1 base from J, with 8 bases between. This CDR3 is 14 amino acids long. Looked up from germline, CDR1 is SGHTA and CDR2 is FQGNSA. The CDR3 protein is CASSLSRANTEAFF. The CDR3 nucleotides read TGTGCCAGCAGCTTATCAAGAGCGAACACTGAAGCTTTCTTT.